The following is a TCR beta chain sequence with its context. The antigen this receptor binds is unknown. No much larger clonotype is one base removed from it; base qualities were not supplied. CDR1 and CDR2 are drawn from the germline V gene (reference sequence): LNHDA, SQIVND. V and J lose 3 bases and 7 bases, and a span of 16 bases separates them. The cysteine opens and the phenylalanine closes a CDR3 of 15 amino acids. CDR3 DNA is the only sequence kept; it has 45 bases, read in frame from the first base. The library was produced with the immunoSEQ multiplex PCR assay. A mixture of 60 forward primers for TCR Vbeta segments and 13 reverse primers for TCR Jbeta segments was used in the multiplex PCR. Amplification of the CDR3 region of rearranged TCR beta genes was performed with a multiplex PCR assay on genomic DNA. The amplified TCR beta libraries were sequenced on the Illumina HiSeq System as 87-base-pair reads. Processing in the source paper ran as follows. A later analysis counted about 80 million unique TCR beta chains across the 666 repertoires, and roughly 9.9 million of these chains were shared by at least two donors. A nearest-neighbor algorithm error-corrected the raw reads and collapsed the reads into unique sequences, merging closely related sequences to remove PCR and sequencing errors. Alignment of CDR3 sequences to IMGT reference sequences was used to assign V, D and J gene segments. For a sequence to be retained, at least a six-nucleotide match to both a V gene segment and a J gene segment was required. Rearrangements were called productive when the CDR3 lacked stop codons and stayed in frame with V and J; all others were non-productive. Following IMGT convention, CDR3 was defined as the stretch from the second conserved V-encoded cysteine up to the conserved J-encoded phenylalanine. The earlier analysis of roughly 590 of the donors excluded any sequence lacking an unambiguous match to a single V gene segment. An earlier analysis of a few hundred of the donors called V segments functional above 56.7% productive rearrangements and segregating when the between-donor standard deviation exceeded 5%. A statistical classification framework was built for diagnosing cytomegalovirus status from the catalog of TCR beta chain sequences. In a later analysis, V and J genes were assigned by comparing TCR nucleotide sequences against IMGT/GENE-DB human TR gene sequences. In a later analysis, CDR3 sequences and most-parsimonious VDJ recombination scenarios were assigned using the TCRdist pipeline. In a later analysis, each TCR beta chain was defined by its CDR3 amino acid sequence together with its V-gene family, and reads without a unique V-gene family were excluded. To address suspected cross-contamination and a sequencing artifact, a later analysis removed a few hundred highly shared, low-generation-probability nucleotide sequences. In a later analysis, a clonal expansion index was calculated for each public chain from normalized within-repertoire ranks of inferred template counts. In a later analysis, generation probabilities were computed using a VDJ recombination model fitted to out-of-frame rearrangements, and the results were checked against IGoR. In a later analysis, TCR-TCR, TCR-HLA and TCR-CMV co-occurrence was scored with hypergeometric tests, and a repertoire-size bias correction was applied to TCR pairs. A later analysis estimated false discovery rates by permuting HLA or CMV assignments 20 times. A later analysis grouped co-occurring TCRs with DBSCAN, adding TCRdist sequence similarity when clustering within HLA-allele-positive subsets. For co-occurrence clustering, repertoires with fewer than 30,000 or more than 120,000 public chains were excluded, along with five repertoires with anomalous nucleotide sharing. TCRdb stores this immuneACCESS table with in-frame sequences only. Part of the clones is absent; in the studies checked, under half of the shortfall reflects unresolved V genes, and no reason is known for the rest. From that table come the V and J calls and clone size; the DNA was used to work out D and trimming. Present in this sample are more than 200,000 clones, around three quarters of which were seen just once. The ten largest make up 15% to 19% of the sample.

These data originate in a study of cytomegalovirus exposure and HLA in healthy donors (dated by TCRdb to 2017 to 2019). Turning to the overall study: In an earlier analysis of under 600 of the donors, approximately 300 Gb of sequence data and 90 million to 120 million unique TCR beta sequences from about 190 million T cells were reported. An early release that covered 640 HLA-typed donors contained about 300 gigabases of sequencing data and 70 million to 100 million unique TCR sequences. Among the roughly 390 genotyped donors, 81% belonged to the genetic ancestry cluster associated with self-reported Caucasian donors. The study was designed to test whether signatures of past pathogen exposure could be identified by cataloging public T cell receptors. The T cell repertoires of under 750 subjects were profiled by immunosequencing and related to cytomegalovirus serostatus. Along with the roughly 700-subject first cohort, a separate validation cohort of over a hundred different subjects was used. High-throughput TCR immunosequencing, statistical association of individual TCRs with disease status, and machine learning were combined to predict cytomegalovirus infection status. A later analysis re-analyzed previously published TCR beta repertoires from 500 to 700 donors and added high-resolution HLA genotyping to study TCR occurrence patterns. Rather than using new phenotypic data, the later analysis identified candidate immune exposures from TCR beta sequences and from how often those sequences occurred across donors. In an earlier analysis of 587 of the donors, high-throughput TCR beta sequencing was used to judge whether each TCR beta V gene segment behaved as functional or pseudogenic. Donor age, sex, ethnicity and CMV serostatus were compiled alongside the repertoire data. A later genetic analysis took genome-wide SNP genotypes for about 65% of the 666 donors and used that subset as a discovery cohort. Every repertoire in the discovery cohort had been generated on one and the same sequencing platform. Both class I and class II loci were covered by HLA typing, at four-digit resolution. The number of typed donors differed by locus: about 620-640 for A, B, C, DRB1 and DQB1; about 520 for DQA1; 606 for DPA1; and about 450 for DPB1. About five DR-DQ haplotypes were handled as single units for association and clustering, since linkage in the cohort was strong. Among 300 to 500 genotyped donors of the cohort, an average of roughly 230,000 unique TCR beta nucleotide sequences was sequenced per donor, of which about 19% were non-productive. Study-wide findings and limitations: In a later analysis, most CMV-associated TCR beta chains were found to appear HLA-restricted, with HLA associations seemingly driven largely by CMV exposure. Across donors, most TCR sequences were observed very rarely, whereas some public TCRs were present in many individuals. The study gave a list of 150 to 200 TCR beta chains associated with cytomegalovirus. According to a later analysis, TCR association rates differed among HLA loci, with DRB1 alleles showing the most associated TCRs and HLA-C alleles showing the fewest. A later analysis associated 15,000 to 20,000 TCR beta sequences with specific HLA alleles at a false discovery rate of 0.05. For the cohort, immune exposure information was limited to CMV serostatus. In an earlier analysis of around 600 of the donors, most TCR beta V segments appeared in productive rearrangements about 87% or about 30% of the time, broadly matching IMGT annotations. Only TCR beta chains were sequenced in this cohort, and the absence of alpha or paired-chain data limited detectable features. Because some donors lacked HLA typing at each locus, the association tests relied only on the typed subset. Linkage disequilibrium might explain the correlated functional status among segregating V segments, but an unknown experimental factor could not be excluded. Because counts were too low, 15 to 20 rarely observed V segments, including chromosome 9 orphons, were excluded from the earlier analysis of 500 to 700 of the donors. In vitro tests confirmed that a few of the cytomegalovirus-associated TCR beta chains recognize cytomegalovirus antigens. The classifier was reported to diagnose cytomegalovirus status with high specificity and sensitivity in both the original cohort and the validation cohort. In a later analysis, HLA-associated TCR beta chains were found to be more clonally expanded and to have lower generation probabilities than equally common non-associated chains. In a later analysis, several top co-occurrence clusters were reported to appear linked to parvovirus B19, influenza, CMV and Epstein-Barr virus. When HLA alleles, especially DR and DQ, strongly co-occurred, TCR associations were difficult to assign to individual alleles. In a later genetic analysis, a missense DCLRE1C variant was associated with V-gene and J-gene trimming of TCR beta chains, and the association was replicated in an independent cohort. According to the authors, the approach could potentially be generalized to other disease states and immunological phenotypes. Presence/absence analyses assumed roughly uniform sequencing depth across donors, an assumption that may not hold. A further reported finding was that TCR beta sequences accurately predicted the HLA-A and HLA-B alleles for most subjects in the first cohort. A later genetic analysis reported fewer N-insertions in productive TCRs among donors in an Asian-associated ancestry cluster than the roughly 700-donor mean. Because the 87-base-pair reads could not distinguish some IMGT-functional V segments, including TRBV6-2 and TRBV6-3, those segments were excluded. A cluster of highly shared sequence variants was judged likely to be a technical artifact of the sequencing pipeline.

The cohort consisted of some 730 healthy bone marrow donors. Cohort members were all nominally healthy when sampled, although unrecorded immune exposures were likely present. The donor was CMV seronegative and belonged to the group of more than 300 seronegative cohort members. Every donor gave a peripheral blood sample, and the peripheral blood mononuclear cells from that sample were used for TCR beta sequencing. Genomic DNA extraction from the blood cell samples was performed with the Qiagen DNeasy Blood Extraction Kit. The specimen sequenced was PBMCs. The chain is made from TRBV19 and TRBJ2-1; a tentative D match to TRBD2 spans 6 bases. The source of this sequence is a man aged 35 to 55 in good health and CMV-seronegative. This receptor has the CDR3 CASSIRRDAINEQFF. The sequence in DNA is TGTGCCAGTAGTATTCGGCGGGACGCCATTAATGAGCAGTTCTTC. When the CDR3 is completed using the reference TRBV19 and TRBJ2-1 genes on either side, the full variable domain is DGGITQSPKYLFRKEGQNVTLSCEQNLNHDAMYWYRQDPGQGLRLIYYSQIVNDFQKGDIAEGYSVSREKKESFPLTVTSAQKNPTAFYLCASSIRRDAINEQFFGPGTRLTVL.